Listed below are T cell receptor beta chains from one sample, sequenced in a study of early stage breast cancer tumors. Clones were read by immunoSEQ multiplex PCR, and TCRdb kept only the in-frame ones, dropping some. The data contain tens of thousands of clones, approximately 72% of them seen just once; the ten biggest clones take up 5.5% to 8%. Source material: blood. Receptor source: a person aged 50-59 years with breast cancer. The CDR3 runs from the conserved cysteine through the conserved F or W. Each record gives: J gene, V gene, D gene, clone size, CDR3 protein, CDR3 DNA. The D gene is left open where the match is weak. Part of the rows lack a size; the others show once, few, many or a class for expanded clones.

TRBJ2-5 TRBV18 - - CASSPPSVQTQYF TGTGCCAGCTCACCACCCTCTGTCCAGACCCAGTACTTC
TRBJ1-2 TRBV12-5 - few CASGSFDRFYGYTF TGTGCTAGTGGTTCCTTCGACAGATTCTATGGCTACACCTTC
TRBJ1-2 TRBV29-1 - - CSVQQAPYGYTF TGCAGCGTCCAACAGGCTCCTTATGGCTACACCTTC
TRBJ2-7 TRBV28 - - CASLERASYEQYF TGTGCCAGCCTCGAACGAGCCTCCTACGAGCAGTACTTC
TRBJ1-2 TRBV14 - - CASSQESEGGYTF TGTGCCAGCAGCCAAGAATCGGAGGGGGGCTACACCTTC
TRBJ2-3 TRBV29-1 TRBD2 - CSVQSGSSGGPADTQYF TGCAGCGTCCAATCAGGTAGTAGCGGGGGTCCGGCAGATACGCAGTATTTT
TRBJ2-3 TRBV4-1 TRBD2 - CASSQDGLADTQYF TGCGCCAGCAGCCAAGATGGACTAGCAGATACGCAGTATTTT
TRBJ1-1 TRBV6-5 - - CASSRDKGVNTEAFF TGTGCCAGCAGTAGGGACAAGGGGGTGAACACTGAAGCTTTCTTT
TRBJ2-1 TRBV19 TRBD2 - CASTEVYPAGIRSEQFF TGTGCCAGTACCGAAGTATACCCAGCGGGGATCCGCAGTGAGCAGTTCTTC
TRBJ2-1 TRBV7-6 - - CASSLVDSSYNEQFF TGTGCCAGCAGCTTAGTCGACAGCTCCTACAATGAGCAGTTCTTC
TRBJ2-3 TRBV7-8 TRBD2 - CASSPPAGTTDTQYF TGTGCCAGCAGCCCCCCAGCGGGGACCACAGATACGCAGTATTTT
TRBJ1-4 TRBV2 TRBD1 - CASSENRGNEKLFF TGTGCCAGCAGCGAGAACAGGGGTAATGAAAAACTGTTTTTT
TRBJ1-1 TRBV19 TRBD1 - CASSTRTGGQAFF TGTGCCAGTAGTACTCGGACAGGCGGCCAAGCTTTCTTT
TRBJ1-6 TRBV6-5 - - CASIRGGVRAPLHF TGTGCCAGCATCCGAGGGGGGGTTCGGGCACCCCTCCACTTT
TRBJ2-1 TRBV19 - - CASGLREQFF TGTGCCAGTGGCTTGCGGGAGCAGTTCTTC
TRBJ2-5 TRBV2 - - CASLRETGSQETQYF TGTGCCAGCCTTAGGGAAACGGGGAGCCAAGAGACCCAGTACTTC
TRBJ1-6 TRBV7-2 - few CASSLRQLGNSPLHF TGTGCCAGCAGCTTAAGACAGCTGGGAAATTCACCCCTCCACTTT
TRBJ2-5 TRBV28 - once CASLRGQETQYF TGTGCCAGCCTGAGAGGCCAAGAGACCCAGTACTTC
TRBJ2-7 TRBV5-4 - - CASSGLGQGTSDEQYF TGTGCCAGCAGCGGTCTCGGGCAGGGGACGTCTGACGAGCAGTACTTC
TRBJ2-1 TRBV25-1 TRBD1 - CASSEQGEESYNEQFF TGTGCCAGCAGTGAACAGGGGGAAGAATCCTACAATGAGCAGTTCTTC
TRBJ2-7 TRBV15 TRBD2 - CATSRDLAGPTYEQYF TGTGCCACCAGCAGAGATCTAGCGGGGCCCACCTACGAGCAGTACTTC
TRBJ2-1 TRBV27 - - CASSLVGDYNEQFF TGTGCCAGCAGTTTGGTCGGGGACTACAATGAGCAGTTCTTC
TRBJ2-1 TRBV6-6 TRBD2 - CASSYSSSGRGEQFF TGTGCCAGCAGTTACTCGTCTAGCGGGAGAGGTGAGCAGTTCTTC
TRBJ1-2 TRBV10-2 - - CASSDGGSFNYGYTF TGCGCCAGCAGTGACGGCGGCAGTTTTAACTATGGCTACACCTTC
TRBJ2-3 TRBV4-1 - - CASSQSNPPDTQYF TGCGCCAGCAGCCAGAGCAATCCTCCAGATACGCAGTATTTT
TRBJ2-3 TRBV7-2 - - CASSLTNTDTQYF TGTGCCAGCAGCCTCACAAACACAGATACGCAGTATTTT
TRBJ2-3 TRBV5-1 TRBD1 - CASSQRQGGGGTDTQYF TGCGCCAGCAGCCAAAGACAGGGTGGGGGAGGCACAGATACGCAGTATTTT